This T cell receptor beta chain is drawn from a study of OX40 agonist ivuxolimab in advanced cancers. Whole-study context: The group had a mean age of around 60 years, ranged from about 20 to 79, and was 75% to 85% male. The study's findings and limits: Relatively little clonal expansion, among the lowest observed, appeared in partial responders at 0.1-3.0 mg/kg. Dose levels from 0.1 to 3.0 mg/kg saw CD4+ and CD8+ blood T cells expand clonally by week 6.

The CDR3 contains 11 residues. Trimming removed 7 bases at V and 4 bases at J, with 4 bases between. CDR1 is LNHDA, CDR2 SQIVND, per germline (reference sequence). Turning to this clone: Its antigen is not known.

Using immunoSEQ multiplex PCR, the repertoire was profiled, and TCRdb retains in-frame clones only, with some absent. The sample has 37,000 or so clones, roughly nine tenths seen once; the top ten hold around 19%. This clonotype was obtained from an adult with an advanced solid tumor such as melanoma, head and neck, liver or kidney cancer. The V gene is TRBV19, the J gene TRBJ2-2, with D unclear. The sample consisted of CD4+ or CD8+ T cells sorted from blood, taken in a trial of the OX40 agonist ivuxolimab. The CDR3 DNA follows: TGTGCCAGTAAGGCCACCGGGGAGCTGTTTTTT. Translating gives CASKATGELFF.